The 29 T cell receptor beta chains below all came from one sample that was sequenced in a study of T cells after posttransplantation cyclophosphamide. The data were produced by immunoSEQ multiplex PCR, yet TCRdb's version contains in-frame clones alone and is incomplete. Here the sample spans roughly 20,000 clones, 74% being singletons. Cyclophosphamide on days +3 and +4 followed busulfan-fludarabine conditioning and a marrow graft. The sequencing here drew on PBMCs, taken after an allogeneic stem cell transplant with post-transplant cyclophosphamide. The source of these receptors is a male patient between 25 and 39 years old who received an allogeneic stem cell transplant from a related donor, was CMV-positive, and had acute GVHD only. The graft donor may be the source of some T cells.

This clone was counted only a few times. This rearrangement joins TRBV19 to TRBJ1-2; 7 positions match TRBD1. The CDR3 extends over 13 amino acids. Trimming removed 6 bases from V and 4 bases from J; junction bases left unmatched: 5. Germline-derived CDR1 and CDR2 are LNHDA and SQIVND (reference sequence). The CDR3 sequence is CASSLGQLYGYTF. In nucleotides, the CDR3 is TGTGCCAGTAGCCTGGGACAGCTCTATGGCTACACCTTC.

This clone has more than one count but fewer than ten. The J gene is TRBJ1-2, the V gene TRBV7-2; D is uncertain. The CDR3 length is 13 residues. Germline V lookup: CDR1 SGHTA, CDR2 FQGNSA. With 6 bases removed from V and 5 bases from J, the gap between germline ends came to 13 bases. Here the CDR3 reads CASSWEYSYGYTF. The CDR3 DNA reads TGTGCCAGCAGTTGGGAGTACTCTTATGGCTACACCTTC.

This clone has just one count. The chain recombines TRBV11-3 with TRBJ2-1; TRBD2 aligns across 14 bases. The V segment lost 5 bases and the J segment 7 bases; nucleotides outside the gene matches: 4. This CDR3 contains 15 residues. The germline CDR1 and CDR2 sequences are SGHNT and YENEEA. This chain's CDR3 is CASSPGLAGENEQFF. CDR3 in DNA: TGTGCCAGCAGCCCGGGACTAGCGGGGGAGAATGAGCAGTTCTTC.

This chain joins TRBV5-1 and TRBJ2-2; D might be TRBD2 (6 bases). This CDR3 is built from 16 residues. Looked up from germline, CDR1 is SGHRS and CDR2 is YFSETQ. Trimming left V 4 bases short and J 3 bases short, with 16 bases between. CDR3 in DNA: TGCGCCAGCAGCGAACGGCTAGCGATAGACACCGGGGAGCTGTTTTTT. Translated, it gives CASSERLAIDTGELFF.

The rearrangement joins TRBV5-1 to TRBJ1-4; TRBD1 might be the D (6 bases). Germline-derived CDR1 and CDR2 are SGHRS and YFSETQ. Trimming took 4 bases from V and 6 from J, leaving 13 bases between them. The length of the CDR3 is 14 residues. The CDR3 is CASSPAQGYEKLFF. As DNA, the CDR3 is TGCGCCAGCAGCCCGGCACAGGGATATGAAAAACTGTTTTTT.

The genes are TRBV7-2 and TRBJ2-5, with a weak D call TRBD1 (6 bases). The V end was cut by 5 bases, the J end by 2 bases, with 9 bases between. Germline V gene data show CDR1 as SGHTA and CDR2 as FQGNSA. The CDR3 runs to 13 residues. The CDR3 reads CASSGTHQETQYF. The CDR3 DNA follows: TGTGCCAGCAGCGGGACACATCAAGAGACCCAGTACTTC. The full variable domain, in which reference TRBV7-2 and TRBJ2-5 provide the parts outside the CDR3, is GAGVSQSPSNKVTEKGKDVELRCDPISGHTALYWYRQSLGQGLEFLIYFQGNSAPDKSGLPSDRFSAERTGGSVSTLTIQRTQQEDSAVYLCASSGTHQETQYFGPGTRLLVL.

Here the CDR3 DNA reads TGTGCCAGCAGCTTGACTAGCGGGGGCTACGAGCAGTACTTC. Translated, it gives CASSLTSGGYEQYF. This sequence joins TRBV7-2 and TRBJ2-7, with 12 bases aligning to TRBD2. Germline trimming cut 3 bases from V and 3 bases from J; bases unmatched to any gene: 0. Germline V gene data show CDR1 as SGHTA and CDR2 as FQGNSA. CDR3 length: 14 amino acids.

The chain carries TRBV7-8 and TRBJ2-1, with 8 bases fitting TRBD2. Looked up from germline, CDR1 is SGHVS and CDR2 is FQNEAQ. With 5 bases clipped from V and 3 bases from J, the junction kept 6 bases outside the gene matches. This CDR3 contains 15 residues. CDR3 in amino acids: CASSPAGAYYNEQFF. The CDR3 nucleotides are TGTGCCAGCAGCCCAGCGGGGGCCTACTACAATGAGCAGTTCTTC.

This chain connects TRBV5-1 to TRBJ2-3, with TRBD1 matching 7 bases. Trimming cost V 1 base and J 3 bases; bases outside gene matches: 5. The CDR3 has 15 amino acids. Germline V gene data show CDR1 as SGHRS and CDR2 as YFSETQ. The CDR3 is CASSLSDRSTDTQYF. DNA for the CDR3: TGCGCCAGCAGCTTGTCGGACAGGAGTACAGATACGCAGTATTTT. Full variable domain (remainder filled in from reference TRBV5-1 and TRBJ2-3): KAGVTQTPRYLIKTRGQQVTLSCSPISGHRSVSWYQQTPGQGLQFLFEYFSETQRNKGNFPGRFSGRQFSNSRSEMNVSTLELGDSALYLCASSLSDRSTDTQYFGPGTRLTVL.

The chain couples TRBV30 to TRBJ2-5; 8 bases line up with TRBD1. CDR3 length: 13 amino acids. Germline V lookup: CDR1 GTSNPN, CDR2 SVGIG (reference sequence). Trimming cost V 5 bases and J 6 bases; bases outside gene matches: 8. The CDR3 DNA reads TGTGCCTGGGAACCAGGGGGCGCGAAGACCCAGTACTTC. Residues: CAWEPGGAKTQYF.

The chain joins TRBV5-1 to TRBJ1-2; 7 bases are shared with TRBD1. The V gene's germline CDR1 is SGHRS and CDR2 YFSETQ. The CDR3 runs 14 residues. V was pared by 0 bases and J by 4 bases, with 3 bases of the junction left unmatched. The CDR3 DNA reads as TGCGCCAGCAGCTTGGAGACAGGGACCTATGGCTACACCTTC. Its translation is CASSLETGTYGYTF.

J is TRBJ2-7 and V is TRBV6-5, with a weak D call TRBD1 (5 bases). Deletions cut 6 bases from V and 3 bases from J, with 6 bases between. The CDR3 is 11 residues long. In germline, CDR1 is MNHEY, CDR2 SVGAGI. CDR3 loop: CASRDSYEQYF. The CDR3 nucleotides are TGTGCCAGCAGAGACAGCTACGAGCAGTACTTC.

This chain connects TRBV15 to TRBJ1-4; 9 nucleotides align to TRBD1. Germline V CDR1 and CDR2: LNHNV, YYDKDF (reference sequence). This CDR3 has 16 residues. V lost 0 bases and J lost 5; bases outside the gene matches: 4. The CDR3 here is CATSRDTGQGNEKLFF. CDR3 nucleotides: TGTGCCACCAGCAGAGATACTGGACAGGGGAATGAAAAACTGTTTTTT. The variable domain in full, with the rest retrieved from reference TRBV15 and TRBJ1-4, is DAMVIQNPRYQVTQFGKPVTLSCSQTLNHNVMYWYQQKSSQAPKLLFHYYDKDFNNEADTPDNFQSRRPNTSFCFLDIRSPGLGDTAMYLCATSRDTGQGNEKLFFGSGTQLSVL.

This clone was seen only a few times. The rearrangement uses TRBV19 and TRBJ1-5, with unresolved D. V gave up 5 bases and J gave up 7 bases, with 15 bases separating them. The CDR3 is 14 amino acids. Germline V CDR1 and CDR2: LNHDA, SQIVND (reference sequence). CDR3 DNA sequence: TGTGCCAGTAGTGTGGGCCCTCCCCCCCAGCCCCAGCATTTT. Its protein product is CASSVGPPPQPQHF.

This clone was counted once. This sequence joins TRBV7-2 and TRBJ2-3, with 8 bases matching TRBD2. CDR1 and CDR2 (germline): SGHTA, FQGNSA. Trimming removed 3 bases from V and 4 bases from J; junction bases left unmatched: 6. CDR3 size: 15 residues. For the CDR3, the DNA is TGTGCCAGCAGCTTTTCCGGGGGGGCCGCAGATACGCAGTATTTT. It specifies CASSFSGGAADTQYF.

The rearrangement joins TRBV21-1 to TRBJ1-5. TRBV21-1 is labeled a pseudogene. CDR3 length: 12 amino acids. CDR3 DNA: TGTGCCAGCAGCAAAAGAGGCCGCCTCCAGCATTTT. Translated: CASSKRGRLQHF.

This rearrangement joins TRBV11-2 to TRBJ1-1; perhaps TRBD1 as D (6 bases). Trimming stripped 3 bases from V and 5 bases from J, with 10 bases between. CDR1 and CDR2 from the germline V gene are SGHAT and FQNNGV. CDR3 size: 13 residues. CDR3 sequence (DNA): TGTGCCAGCAGCTTTAACAGGGCAACTGAAGCTTTCTTT. It specifies CASSFNRATEAFF. Together with reference TRBV11-2 and TRBJ1-1, the CDR3 gives the full variable domain: EAGVAQSPRYKIIEKRQSVAFWCNPISGHATLYWYQQILGQGPKLLIQFQNNGVVDDSQLPKDRFSAERLKGVDSTLKIQPAKLEDSAVYLCASSFNRATEAFFGQGTRLTVV.

The chain employs TRBV4-1 and TRBJ2-1; 8 nucleotides align to TRBD1. Germline-derived CDR1 and CDR2 are MGHRA and YSYEKL. The CDR3 has 15 amino acids. V lost 1 base to trimming and J lost 7 bases; unmatched junction nucleotides: 6. CDR3 in DNA: TGCGCCAGCAGCCAAGCGGACAGGGACCCTAATGAGCAGTTCTTC. It codes for CASSQADRDPNEQFF.

V gene TRBV5-1 combines with J gene TRBJ2-7, with 7 bases matching TRBD1. The germline CDR1 and CDR2 sequences are SGHRS and YFSETQ. The J segment lost 4 bases and the V segment lost 4 bases, leaving 8 bases of the junction unmatched. This CDR3 contains 14 residues. CDR3 nucleotide sequence: TGCGCCAGCAGCCCTAGACAGGGAGTTTACGAGCAGTACTTC. This translates into CASSPRQGVYEQYF.

This chain joins TRBV6-5 and TRBJ1-1; D unresolved. V lost 2 bases, J lost 5 bases, and 12 bases lay in between. CDR1 and CDR2 (germline): MNHEY, SVGAGI. The CDR3 spans 14 residues. The DNA for the CDR3 is TGTGCCAGCAGTTACGCGGCTCGGTTGACTGAAGCTTTCTTT. This sequence encodes CASSYAARLTEAFF.

This rearrangement joins TRBV29-1 to TRBJ2-1; 8 bases line up with TRBD1. Germline V CDR1 and CDR2: SQVTM, ANQGSEA. The V gene end was trimmed by 4 bases and the J gene end by 8 bases; junction bases not matched to a gene: 7. This CDR3 has 13 amino acids. The CDR3 reads CSVALDRGDEQFF. The CDR3, as DNA: TGCAGCGTTGCTCTAGACAGGGGCGATGAGCAGTTCTTC.

This clone is a singleton in its sample. This chain joins TRBV9 and TRBJ2-7; 10 bases align to TRBD1. V lost 3 bases and J lost 5; bases outside the gene matches: 5. Germline lookup yields CDR1 SGDLS and CDR2 YYNGEE. CDR3 length: 14 residues. The CDR3 loop is CASSDRDRGHEQYF. As DNA, the CDR3 is TGTGCCAGCAGCGACCGGGACAGGGGCCACGAGCAGTACTTC. The variable domain in full, completed from reference TRBV9 and TRBJ2-7, reads DSGVTQTPKHLITATGQRVTLRCSPRSGDLSVYWYQQSLDQGLQFLIQYYNGEERAKGNILERFSAQQFPDLHSELNLSSLELGDSALYFCASSDRDRGHEQYFGPGTRLTVT.

The chain combines TRBV6-1 with TRBJ2-7; TRBD2 matches at 15 bases. This CDR3 has 15 residues. J lost 4 bases, V lost 6 bases, and 4 bases had no gene match. The germline CDR1 and CDR2 sequences are MNHNS and SASEGT. The CDR3 nucleotides read TGTGCCAGCAGCGACGGACTAGCGGGGGGGTACGAGCAGTACTTC. It specifies CASSDGLAGGYEQYF.

The chain joins TRBV19 to TRBJ1-5; D not resolved. This CDR3 region has 17 residues. V was pared by 3 bases and J by 1 base, with 16 bases between. The V gene's germline CDR1 is LNHDA and CDR2 SQIVND (reference sequence). CDR3 nucleotide sequence: TGTGCCAGTAGTATTTCCGGGAGGCGGTACAGCAATCAGCCCCAGCATTTT. It encodes CASSISGRRYSNQPQHF.

J is TRBJ2-3 and V is TRBV4-3; D perhaps matches TRBD2 (6 bases). The V end lost 0 bases, the J end lost 0 bases, and 7 bases lay between the germline ends. The CDR3 covers 15 residues. Germline CDR1 and CDR2: LGHNA and YSLEER. CDR3 amino acids: CASSQDGTSTDTQYF. CDR3 DNA sequence: TGCGCCAGCAGCCAAGACGGGACTAGCACAGATACGCAGTATTTT.

This sequence joins TRBV10-1 and TRBJ1-1; tentative D call: TRBD1 (6 bases). The V gene's germline CDR1 is WNHNN and CDR2 SYGVQD (reference sequence). The CDR3 spans 13 residues. Trimming took off 4 bases at V and 5 bases at J, with 11 bases between the two ends. The CDR3, as DNA: TGCGCCAGCAGTGCCCAGGGGATTACTGAAGCTTTCTTT. Its protein is CASSAQGITEAFF.

This chain connects TRBV19 to TRBJ2-2; D is ambiguous. CDR1 is LNHDA, CDR2 SQIVND, per germline (reference sequence). The CDR3 runs 16 residues. V was clipped by 8 bases and J by 5 bases, with 21 bases between them. CDR3 loop: CASSWAYGAGTGELFF. DNA for the CDR3: TGTGCCAGTTCCTGGGCCTACGGCGCAGGAACCGGGGAGCTGTTTTTT.

The rearrangement links TRBV9 to TRBJ1-6; TRBD1 matches 7 bases. CDR3 length: 14 amino acids. With 4 bases clipped from V and 7 bases from J, the junction kept 5 bases outside the gene matches. The germline V gene encodes CDR1 SGDLS and CDR2 YYNGEE. In DNA form, the CDR3 reads TGTGCCAGCAGCCCAGGGGGGCTAAATTCACCCCTCCACTTT. This translates into CASSPGGLNSPLHF.

The V gene is TRBV30, the J gene TRBJ1-1; 7 positions match TRBD1. Germline V gives CDR1 GTSNPN, CDR2 SVGIG (reference sequence). V shed 3 bases, J shed 3 bases, and the junction held 7 bases outside the gene matches. This CDR3 spans 14 amino acids. The CDR3, as DNA: TGTGCCTGGAGCCACAGGGGAGCTGACACTGAAGCTTTCTTT. It codes for CAWSHRGADTEAFF.